This TCR beta chain was obtained from a study of T cell repertoires in cytomegalovirus infection. V was clipped by 5 bases and J by 6 bases, with 14 bases between them. This CDR3 comprises 14 residues. Germline V CDR1 and CDR2: MRHNA, SNTAGT. TCRdb ran MiXCR on the reads and lists one entry per CDR3 protein. Of 370,000 or so distinct CDR3 sequences listed, approximately 30% are singletons. About this clonotype itself: Its antigen is as yet unknown.

The V and J genes are TRBV6-4 and TRBJ2-1; tentative D call: TRBD1 (6 bases). The receptor's source is a human donor in good health (CMV status not recorded). Some clones in this sample may be carry-over from other donors' samples. Source: cultured PBMCs, taken from culture after CMV antigen stimulation. The CDR3: CASSPTGQGNEQFF. CDR3 bases: TGTGCCAGCAGTCCCACAGGGCAGGGCAATGAGCAGTTCTTC.